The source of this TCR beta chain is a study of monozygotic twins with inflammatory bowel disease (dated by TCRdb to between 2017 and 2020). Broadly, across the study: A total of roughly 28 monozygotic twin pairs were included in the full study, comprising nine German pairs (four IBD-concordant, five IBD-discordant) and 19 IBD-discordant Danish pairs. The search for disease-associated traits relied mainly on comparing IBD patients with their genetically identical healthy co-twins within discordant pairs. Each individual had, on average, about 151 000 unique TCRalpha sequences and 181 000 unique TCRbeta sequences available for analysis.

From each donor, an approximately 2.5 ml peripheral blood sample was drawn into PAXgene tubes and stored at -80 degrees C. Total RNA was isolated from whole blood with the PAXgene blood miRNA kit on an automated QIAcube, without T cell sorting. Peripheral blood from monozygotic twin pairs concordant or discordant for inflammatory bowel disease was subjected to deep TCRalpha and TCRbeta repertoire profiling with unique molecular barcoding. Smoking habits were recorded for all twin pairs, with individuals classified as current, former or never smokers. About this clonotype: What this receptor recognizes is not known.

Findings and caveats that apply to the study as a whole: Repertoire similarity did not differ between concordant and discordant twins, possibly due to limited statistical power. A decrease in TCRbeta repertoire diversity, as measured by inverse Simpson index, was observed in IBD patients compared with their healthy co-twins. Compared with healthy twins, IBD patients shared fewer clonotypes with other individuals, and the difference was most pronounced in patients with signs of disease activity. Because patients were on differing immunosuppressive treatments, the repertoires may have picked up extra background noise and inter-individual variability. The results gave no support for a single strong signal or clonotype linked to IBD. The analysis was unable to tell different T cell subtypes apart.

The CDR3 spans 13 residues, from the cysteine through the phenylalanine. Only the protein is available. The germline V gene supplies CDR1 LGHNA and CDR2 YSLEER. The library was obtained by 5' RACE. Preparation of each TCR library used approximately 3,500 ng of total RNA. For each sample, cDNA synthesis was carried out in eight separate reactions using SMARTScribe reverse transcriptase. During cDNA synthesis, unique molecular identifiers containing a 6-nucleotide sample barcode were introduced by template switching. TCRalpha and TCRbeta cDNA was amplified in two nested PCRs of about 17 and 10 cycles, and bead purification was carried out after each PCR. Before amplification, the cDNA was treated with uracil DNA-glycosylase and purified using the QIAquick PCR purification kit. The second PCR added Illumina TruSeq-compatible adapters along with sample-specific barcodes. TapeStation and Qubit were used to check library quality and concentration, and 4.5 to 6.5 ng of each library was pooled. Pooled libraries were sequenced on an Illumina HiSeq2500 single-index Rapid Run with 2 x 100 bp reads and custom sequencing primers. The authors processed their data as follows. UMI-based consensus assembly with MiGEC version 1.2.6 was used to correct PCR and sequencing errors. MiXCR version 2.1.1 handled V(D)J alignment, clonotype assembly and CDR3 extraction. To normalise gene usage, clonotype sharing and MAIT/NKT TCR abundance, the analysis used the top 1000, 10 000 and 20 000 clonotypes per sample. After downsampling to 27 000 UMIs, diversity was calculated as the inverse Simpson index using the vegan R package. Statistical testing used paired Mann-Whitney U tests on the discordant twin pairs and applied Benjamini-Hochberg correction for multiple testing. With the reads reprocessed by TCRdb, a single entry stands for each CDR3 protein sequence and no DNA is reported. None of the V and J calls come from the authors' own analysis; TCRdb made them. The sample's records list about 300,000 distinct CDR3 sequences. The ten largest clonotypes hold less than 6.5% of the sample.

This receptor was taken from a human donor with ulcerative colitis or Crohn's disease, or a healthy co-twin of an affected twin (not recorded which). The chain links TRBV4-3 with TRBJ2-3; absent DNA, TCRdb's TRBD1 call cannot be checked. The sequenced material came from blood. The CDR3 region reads CASSQDSSPAQYF.